The rows below give T cell receptor beta chains drawn from one sample of a study of CD8+CD57+ T cells in acquired aplastic anemia. TCRdb passed the reads through MiXCR, listing each CDR3 protein once. Of about 200,000 distinct CDR3 sequences listed, approximately 65% are singletons. The sequencing input was sorted CD4+, CD8+, or CD8+CD57+ T cells (not recorded which) from PBMCs. The receptors derive from a human donor with aplastic anemia. Each CDR3 is given with its conserved first and last residue. The D gene is left open where the match is weak. The size of a clone is reported for some rows only, either as once, few or many, or as a class for expanded clones.

J gene,clone size,V gene,D gene,CDR3 protein,CDR3 DNA
TRBJ2-7,.,TRBV2,TRBD1,CASSDRGRGQYF,TGTGCCAGCAGTGACAGGGGGCGAGGGCAGTACTTC
TRBJ2-2,many,TRBV11-2,.,CASSLEALGELFF,TGTGCCAGCAGCTTAGAGGCGCTAGGGGAGCTGTTTTTT
TRBJ2-7,.,TRBV20-1,TRBD2,CSAKAGLAGVEQYF,TGCAGTGCTAAAGCGGGACTAGCGGGGGTGGAGCAGTACTTC
TRBJ1-6,.,TRBV5-1,.,CASSLGSDSYNSPLHF,TGCGCCAGCAGCTTGGGATCGGACAGCTATAATTCACCCCTCCACTTT
TRBJ1-1,.,TRBV20-1,TRBD1,CSARGGQSFEAFF,TGCAGTGCTAGAGGGGGACAGTCGTTTGAAGCTTTCTTT
TRBJ1-5,.,TRBV6-5,.,CASSYSNGQPQHF,TGTGCCAGCAGTTACTCGAACGGTCAGCCCCAGCATTTT
TRBJ1-5,.,TRBV19,.,CASTPAGVANQPQHF,TGTGCCAGTACCCCGGCAGGCGTAGCCAATCAGCCCCAGCATTTT
TRBJ1-6,.,TRBV9,.,CASSVGVGGNSPLHF,TGTGCCAGCAGCGTAGGCGTTGGTGGGAATTCACCCCTCCACTTT
TRBJ1-5,.,TRBV15,TRBD1,CATSSSRSGQGGQPQHF,TGTGCCACCAGCAGCTCCAGGTCGGGACAGGGTGGACAGCCCCAGCATTTT
TRBJ2-7,.,TRBV11-2,.,CASSLSRRPGPHEQYF,TGTGCCAGCAGCTTGAGCCGAAGACCAGGGCCCCACGAGCAGTACTTC
TRBJ2-5,.,TRBV7-2,.,CASSQLVGGLRQETQYF,TGTGCCAGCAGCCAATTAGTGGGGGGGCTAAGACAAGAGACCCAGTACTTC
TRBJ2-1,.,TRBV9,.,CASSVDGPSYNEQFF,TGTGCCAGCAGCGTAGATGGGCCCTCCTACAATGAGCAGTTCTTC
TRBJ1-1,once,TRBV5-1,.,CASSLRGGPNTEAFF,TGCGCCAGCAGCTTGAGGGGGGGCCCAAACACTGAAGCTTTCTTT
TRBJ2-7,.,TRBV19,TRBD2,CASTTSGGTWKEQYF,TGTGCCAGTACGACTAGCGGGGGGACGTGGAAGGAGCAGTACTTC
TRBJ2-5,.,TRBV7-9,.,CASTAPGGGRRQETQYF,TGTGCCAGCACCGCACCAGGGGGGGGGCGAAGGCAAGAGACCCAGTACTTC
TRBJ1-5,once,TRBV10-3,TRBD1,CATSDRERGNQPQHF,TGTGCCACCTCCGACAGGGAAAGGGGCAATCAGCCCCAGCATTTT
TRBJ1-2,.,TRBV7-2,.,CASSLDGHYGYTF,TGTGCCAGCAGCTTAGACGGCCACTATGGCTACACCTTC
TRBJ2-7,once,TRBV19,.,CASSRLGVEGPEQYF,TGTGCCAGTAGTCGTCTGGGGGTGGAAGGGCCCGAGCAGTACTTC
TRBJ2-2,once,TRBV7-8,.,CASSVLQGELFF,TGTGCCAGCAGCGTACTACAGGGGGAGCTGTTTTTT
TRBJ2-1,.,TRBV10-3,TRBD2,CAISLGGRGLNEQFF,TGTGCCATCAGTCTCGGCGGGAGGGGTCTCAATGAGCAGTTCTTC
TRBJ2-7,.,TRBV20-1,.,CSARVDGRTYEQYF,TGCAGTGCTAGAGTAGACGGGCGCACCTACGAGCAGTACTTC
TRBJ2-7,many,TRBV2,.,CASSTQGPYEQYF,TGTGCCAGCAGCACACAGGGCCCCTACGAGCAGTACTTC
TRBJ1-4,.,TRBV14,.,CASSRLGRAVEKLFF,TGTGCCAGCAGTAGACTGGGAAGGGCCGTTGAAAAACTGTTTTTT
TRBJ2-5,few,TRBV12-3/TRBV12-4,.,CASSWGQETQYF,TGTGCCAGCAGTTGGGGGCAAGAGACCCAGTACTTC
TRBJ2-7,few,TRBV15,.,CATSSATGTPFYEQYF,TGTGCCACCAGCAGCGCCACCGGGACACCGTTCTACGAGCAGTACTTC
TRBJ2-7,many,TRBV5-1,TRBD1,CASRTDRGSPYEQYF,TGCGCCAGCAGGACGGACAGGGGATCCCCTTACGAGCAGTACTTC
TRBJ1-1,.,TRBV29-1,.,CSVVGGAKAFF,TGCAGCGTTGTAGGAGGGGCGAAAGCTTTCTTT
TRBJ2-7,.,TRBV15,TRBD1,CATSSDPGQGGSEQYF,TGTGCCACCAGCAGTGACCCGGGACAGGGAGGGAGCGAGCAGTACTTC
TRBJ1-1,once,TRBV7-9,.,CASSSRTEQNTEAFF,TGTGCCAGCAGCTCCCGGACAGAGCAGAACACTGAAGCTTTCTTT
TRBJ2-7,once,TRBV20-1,TRBD2,CSAMPRLAETYEQYF,TGCAGTGCTATGCCCCGGCTAGCGGAAACCTACGAGCAGTACTTC
TRBJ1-2,.,TRBV12-3/TRBV12-4,.,CASSSRAGYTF,TGTGCCAGCAGTTCAAGAGCAGGGTACACCTTC
TRBJ2-5,.,TRBV7-9,TRBD1,CASSQGQGQETQYF,TGTGCCAGCAGCCAAGGACAGGGCCAAGAGACCCAGTACTTC
TRBJ2-7,.,TRBV7-2,.,CASSPGRGEQYF,TGTGCCAGCAGCCCGGGACGCGGGGAGCAGTACTTC
TRBJ2-5,few,TRBV10-3,TRBD1,CAISVRQGGETQYF,TGTGCCATCAGTGTTAGACAGGGGGGAGAGACCCAGTACTTC
TRBJ2-3,few,TRBV19,.,CASSLLVTTDTQYF,TGTGCCAGTAGCCTACTAGTTACAACAGATACGCAGTATTTT
TRBJ1-3,many,TRBV5-1,TRBD1,CASSDGTGISGNTIYF,TGCGCCAGCAGCGATGGGACAGGAATTTCTGGAAACACCATATATTTT
TRBJ2-1,few,TRBV5-1,.,CASSLAFGPRFF,TGCGCCAGCAGCTTGGCCTTTGGGCCGCGGTTCTTC
TRBJ2-7,.,TRBV7-2,TRBD2,CASSPRDSFSSGGASYEQYF,TGTGCCAGCAGCCCCCGGGACAGCTTTTCTAGCGGGGGGGCGTCCTACGAGCAGTACTTC
TRBJ2-7,.,TRBV20-1,TRBD1,CSARQGAGAYEQYF,TGCAGTGCTAGACAGGGGGCTGGGGCCTACGAGCAGTACTTC
TRBJ1-5,once,TRBV19,.,CASSIGQGGVGPQHF,TGTGCCAGTAGTATTGGGCAGGGAGGAGTGGGGCCCCAGCATTTT
TRBJ2-7,.,TRBV7-9,TRBD1,CASSALRQGRNEQYF,TGTGCCAGCAGCGCCCTCCGACAGGGGAGGAACGAGCAGTACTTC
TRBJ2-6,.,TRBV25-1,.,CASSLPGSSGANVLTF,TGTGCCAGCAGTTTACCAGGGAGCTCTGGGGCCAACGTCCTGACTTTC
TRBJ2-2,few,TRBV10-3,.,CAIGDEGTNTGELFF,TGTGCCATCGGCGATGAGGGGACGAACACCGGGGAGCTGTTTTTT
TRBJ2-5,.,TRBV7-9,.,CASSLAGAETQYF,TGTGCCAGCAGCTTAGCAGGGGCAGAGACCCAGTACTTC
TRBJ2-3,.,TRBV7-8,.,CASSLTSRVTDTQYF,TGTGCCAGCAGCTTAACCTCCCGTGTCACAGATACGCAGTATTTT
TRBJ2-7,.,TRBV20-1,TRBD1,CSARDPQGEMNEQYF,TGCAGTGCTAGAGATCCGCAGGGGGAGATGAATGAGCAGTACTTC
TRBJ2-5,.,TRBV9,.,CASSVQGIQETQYF,TGTGCCAGCAGCGTACAGGGCATCCAAGAGACCCAGTACTTC
TRBJ2-3,.,TRBV29-1,.,CSSTKTSTDTQYF,TGCAGCTCTACCAAGACTAGCACAGATACGCAGTATTTT